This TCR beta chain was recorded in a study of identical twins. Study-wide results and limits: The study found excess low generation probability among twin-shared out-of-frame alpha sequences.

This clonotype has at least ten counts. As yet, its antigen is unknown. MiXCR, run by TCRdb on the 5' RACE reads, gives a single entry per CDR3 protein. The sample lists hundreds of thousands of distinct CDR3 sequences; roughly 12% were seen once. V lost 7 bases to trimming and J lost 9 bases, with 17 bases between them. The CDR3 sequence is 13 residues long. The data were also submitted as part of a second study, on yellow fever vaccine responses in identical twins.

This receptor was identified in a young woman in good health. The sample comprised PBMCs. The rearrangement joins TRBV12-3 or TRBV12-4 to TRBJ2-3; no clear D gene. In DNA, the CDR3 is TGTGCCAGCACCCTGACTCAATTAGGGACGCAGTATTTT. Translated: CASTLTQLGTQYF.